This TCR beta chain was found in a study of blood T cell repertoires in COVID-19. Clinical histories supplied by participants themselves formed the basis of cohort assignment. The method was immunoSEQ multiplex PCR; TCRdb's version includes in-frame clones alone and lacks a portion of them. The sample shows about 220,000 clones, around 89% of them seen only once. This CDR3 region has 14 residues. CDR1 and CDR2 from the germline V gene are SQVTM and ANQGSEA. V dropped 4 bases and J dropped 0 bases, with 10 bases sitting between them. This clone was recorded only once. The chain joins TRBV29-1 to TRBJ2-1; D is ambiguous. The sample taken for sequencing was PBMCs or T cells enriched from blood (not recorded which). The source of this sequence is a young woman in a cohort exposed to, infected with or recovered from COVID-19 (not recorded which). This chain's CDR3 is CSVGLPSSYNEQFF. The DNA of the CDR3 is TGCAGCGTTGGACTTCCTAGCTCCTACAATGAGCAGTTCTTC.